This T cell receptor (beta chain) was obtained from a study of T cells in Graves' hyperthyroidism and ophthalmopathy. V lost 2 bases to trimming and J lost 4 bases; unmatched junction nucleotides: 17. The CDR3 is 18 amino acids. CDR1 is MDHEN and CDR2 is SYDVKM in the germline V gene. There are many counts of this clonotype. There were TCR beta CDR3 regions amplified from RNA transcripts. Primed by the HTBI set, a first-round RT-PCR was run on the TCR CDR3. TCRdb passed the multiplex PCR reads through MiXCR, listing each CDR3 protein once. This sample has nearly 600,000 distinct CDR3 sequences, with 14% found just once.

This chain uses TRBV28 with TRBJ2-7, with 7 positions matching TRBD1. What was sequenced was blood. The TCR comes from a woman aged 18-30 years with Graves' ophthalmopathy. DNA of the CDR3: TGTGCCAGCAGTTTAGGGGTGCTCCTTAACGACAGGGCGTACGAGCAGTACTTC. Protein product: CASSLGVLLNDRAYEQYF.